The clone carrying this T cell receptor (beta chain) was seen a single time. The antigen remains undetermined. The CDR3 is made up of 16 amino acids. The germline V gene has CDR1 MGHRA and CDR2 YSYEKL. V gave up 0 bases and J gave up 1 base; unmatched junction bases: 5. Unique molecular identifiers were incorporated during preparation of the TCRbeta library. Each CDR3 protein is one row after TCRdb ran MiXCR on the PCR reads. The data show a few hundred thousand distinct CDR3 sequences, under 30% seen once. This entry is derived from a study of T-cell reconstitution after alpha-beta-depleted transplantation in children. Study outcomes and limitations: At one year after transplant, newly produced T cells mostly accounted for T-cell counts and diversity. Expanded graft clones, several hundred of them, were reportedly the source of alpha-beta T cells about two months after transplant. Day-60 TCRbeta diversity that was high in some patients was derived from surviving recipient T cells and thymic progenitors.

The source was PBMCs, collected before TCRalphabeta/CD19-depleted stem cell transplant. The sequence was obtained from a girl aged 2-9 years with Fanconi anemia, due to receive a stem cell transplant. The J gene is TRBJ2-5, the V gene TRBV4-1, with 7 bases matching TRBD1. For the CDR3, the DNA is TGCGCCAGCAGCCAAGATTTCCCAGGGGGCCAAGAGACCCAGTACTTC. It specifies CASSQDFPGGQETQYF.